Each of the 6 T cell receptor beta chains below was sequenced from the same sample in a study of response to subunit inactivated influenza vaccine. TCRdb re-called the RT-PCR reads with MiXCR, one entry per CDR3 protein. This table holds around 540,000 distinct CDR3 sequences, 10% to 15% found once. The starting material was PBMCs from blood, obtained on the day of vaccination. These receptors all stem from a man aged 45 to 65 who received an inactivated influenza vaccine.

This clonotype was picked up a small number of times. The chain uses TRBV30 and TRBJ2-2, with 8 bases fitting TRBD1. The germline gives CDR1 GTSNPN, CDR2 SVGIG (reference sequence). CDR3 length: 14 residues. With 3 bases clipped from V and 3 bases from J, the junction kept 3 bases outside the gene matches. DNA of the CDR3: TGTGCCTGGAGAGGACAGGGATACACCGGGGAGCTGTTTTTT. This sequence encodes CAWRGQGYTGELFF. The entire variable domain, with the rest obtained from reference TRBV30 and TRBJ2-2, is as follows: SQTIHQWPATLVQPVGSPLSLECTVEGTSNPNLYWYRQAAGRGLQLLFYSVGIGQISSEVPQNLSASRPQDRQFILSSKKLLLSDSGFYLCAWRGQGYTGELFFGEGSRLTVL.

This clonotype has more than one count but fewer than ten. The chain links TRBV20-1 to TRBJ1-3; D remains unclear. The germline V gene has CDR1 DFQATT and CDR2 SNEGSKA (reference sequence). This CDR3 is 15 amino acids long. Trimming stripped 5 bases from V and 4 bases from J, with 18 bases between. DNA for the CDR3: TGCAGTGCTCTGAAACCCAGAGGGATCGGAAACACCATATATTTT. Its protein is CSALKPRGIGNTIYF.

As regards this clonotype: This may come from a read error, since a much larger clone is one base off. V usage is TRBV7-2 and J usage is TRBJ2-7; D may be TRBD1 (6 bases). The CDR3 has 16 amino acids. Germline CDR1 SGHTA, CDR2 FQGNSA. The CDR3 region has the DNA TGTGCCATCAGCTTAGAGCCCAGGGGTAGTATGTACGAGCAGTACTTC. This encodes CAISLEPRGSMYEQYF.

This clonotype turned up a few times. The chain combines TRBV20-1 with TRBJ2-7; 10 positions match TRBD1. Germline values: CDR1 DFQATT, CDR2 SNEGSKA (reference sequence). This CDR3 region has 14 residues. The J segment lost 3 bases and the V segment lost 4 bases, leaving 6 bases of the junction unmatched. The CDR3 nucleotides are TGCAGTGCTACCCGGACAGGGGGTCACTACGAGCAGTACTTC. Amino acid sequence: CSATRTGGHYEQYF.

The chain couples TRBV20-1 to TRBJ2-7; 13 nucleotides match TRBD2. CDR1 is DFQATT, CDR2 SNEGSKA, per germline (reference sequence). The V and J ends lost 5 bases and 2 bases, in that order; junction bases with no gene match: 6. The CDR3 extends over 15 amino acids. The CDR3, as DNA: TGCAGTGCTCCCCAAACTAGCGGGGGGGCCTACGAGCAGTACTTC. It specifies CSAPQTSGGAYEQYF.

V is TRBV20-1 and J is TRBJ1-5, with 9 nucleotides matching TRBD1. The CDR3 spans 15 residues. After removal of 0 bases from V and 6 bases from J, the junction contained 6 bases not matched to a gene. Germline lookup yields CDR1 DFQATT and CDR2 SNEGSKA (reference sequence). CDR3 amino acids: CSARDQGTGIQPQHF. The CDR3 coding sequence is TGCAGTGCTAGAGATCAGGGGACAGGGATTCAGCCCCAGCATTTT.